The entry below gives a single T cell receptor beta chain sequence along with its context. The sample belongs to a study of technical replicates of blood from a handful of donors. Trimming stripped 0 bases from V and 6 bases from J, with 18 bases between. Germline lookup yields CDR1 GTSNPN and CDR2 SVGIG (reference sequence). This CDR3 spans 15 amino acids. The protocol was immunoSEQ multiplex PCR, while the TCRdb copy is restricted to in-frame clones and leaves out a portion. The table shows fewer than 85,000 clones, with around 94% occurring only once. Sequencing used T cells isolated from PBMCs. The sequence was obtained from a human donor in good health. V is TRBV30 and J is TRBJ2-7; the D is unclear. CDR3 region: CAWSVSGLMVSEQYF. The CDR3 region has the DNA TGTGCCTGGAGTGTAAGTGGCCTGATGGTATCCGAGCAGTACTTC. Complete variable domain (other parts from reference TRBV30 and TRBJ2-7): SQTIHQWPATLVQPVGSPLSLECTVEGTSNPNLYWYRQAAGRGLQLLFYSVGIGQISSEVPQNLSASRPQDRQFILSSKKLLLSDSGFYLCAWSVSGLMVSEQYFGPGTRLTVT.